Judged by abundance, the clone carrying this T cell receptor (beta chain) is medium-sized (0.01 to 0.1%). The antigen remains unidentified. This entry comes from a study of T cell repertoires in aging, cancer and after chemotherapy. Study information: Donor ages fell into six groups from 30 or younger up to 70 or older. The whole study produced a dataset of several million TCR reads. General study points: Lymphoid organ infiltration in hematological cancer patients may impair thymic emigration or peripheral T cell expansion.

The germline V gene has CDR1 SGHRS and CDR2 YFSETQ. V lost 4 bases and J 2 bases, leaving 21 bases between the germline ends. The CDR3 runs to 18 residues. Rearranged V-D-J TRB sequences were amplified with a mixed TRB-A/B primer pool. TCRdb re-derived calls from the multiplex PCR reads in MiXCR, one entry per CDR3 protein. Here the sample spans about 1,700 distinct CDR3 sequences, about 25% being singletons. Amplification of TCR beta used genomic DNA extracted from peripheral blood. Sequencing was performed on blood. This clonotype was sampled from a human donor with a blood cancer. V is TRBV5-1 and J is TRBJ2-2; D possibly uses TRBD1 or TRBD2 (5 bases each). The CDR3: CASSASPGRLLNTGELFF. The CDR3 DNA is TGCGCCAGCAGCGCCTCACCGGGACGGCTATTAAACACCGGGGAGCTGTTTTTT.